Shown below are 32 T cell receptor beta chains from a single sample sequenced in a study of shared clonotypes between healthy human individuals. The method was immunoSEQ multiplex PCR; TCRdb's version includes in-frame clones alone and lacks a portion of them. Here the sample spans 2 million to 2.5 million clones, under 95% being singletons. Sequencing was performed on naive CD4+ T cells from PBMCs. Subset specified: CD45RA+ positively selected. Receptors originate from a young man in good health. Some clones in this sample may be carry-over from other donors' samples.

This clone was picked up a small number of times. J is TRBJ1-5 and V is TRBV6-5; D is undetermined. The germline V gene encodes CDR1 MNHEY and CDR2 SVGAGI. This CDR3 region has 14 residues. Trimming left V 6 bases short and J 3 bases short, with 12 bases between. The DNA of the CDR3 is TGTGCCAGCAGACCGAGCGGTCACAATCAGCCCCAGCATTTT. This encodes CASRPSGHNQPQHF.

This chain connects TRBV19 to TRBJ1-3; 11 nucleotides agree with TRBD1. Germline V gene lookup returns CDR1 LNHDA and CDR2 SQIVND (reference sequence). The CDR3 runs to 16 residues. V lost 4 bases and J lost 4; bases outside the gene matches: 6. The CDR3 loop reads CASSTSDRGRGNTIYF. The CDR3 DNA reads TGTGCCAGTAGTACGTCGGACAGGGGGCGCGGAAACACCATATATTTT.

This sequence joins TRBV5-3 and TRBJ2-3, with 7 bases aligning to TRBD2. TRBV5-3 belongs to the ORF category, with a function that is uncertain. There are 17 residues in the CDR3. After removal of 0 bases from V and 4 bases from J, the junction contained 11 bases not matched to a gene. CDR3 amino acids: CARSLEGGAGDPDTQYF. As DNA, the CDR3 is TGTGCCAGAAGCTTGGAAGGTGGGGCGGGAGACCCAGATACGCAGTATTTT.

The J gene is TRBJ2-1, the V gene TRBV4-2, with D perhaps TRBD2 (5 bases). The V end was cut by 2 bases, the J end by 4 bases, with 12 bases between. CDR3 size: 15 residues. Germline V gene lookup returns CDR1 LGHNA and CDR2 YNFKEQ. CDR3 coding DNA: TGTGCCAGCAGCCAACGGACTGAAGAATACAATGAGCAGTTCTTC. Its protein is CASSQRTEEYNEQFF.

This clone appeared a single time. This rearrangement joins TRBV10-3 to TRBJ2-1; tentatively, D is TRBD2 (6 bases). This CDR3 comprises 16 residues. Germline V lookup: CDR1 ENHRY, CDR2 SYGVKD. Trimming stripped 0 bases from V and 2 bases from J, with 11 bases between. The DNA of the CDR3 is TGTGCCATCAGTGAGTCGGGAGGAGCGACCTACAATGAGCAGTTCTTC. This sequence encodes CAISESGGATYNEQFF.

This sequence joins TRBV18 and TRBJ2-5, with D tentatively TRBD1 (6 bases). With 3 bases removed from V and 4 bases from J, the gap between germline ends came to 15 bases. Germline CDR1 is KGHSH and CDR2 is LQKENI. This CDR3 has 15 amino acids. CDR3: CASSPPQGWSETQYF. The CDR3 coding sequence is TGTGCCAGCTCACCCCCACAGGGATGGTCAGAGACCCAGTACTTC.

The CDR3 protein is CASSQRGVGTGELFF. The DNA for the CDR3 is TGCGCCAGCAGCCAAAGGGGCGTCGGCACCGGGGAGCTGTTTTTT. This rearrangement joins TRBV4-1 to TRBJ2-2; D perhaps matches TRBD1 (5 bases). V lost 2 bases and J lost 4, with 11 bases in between. Germline CDR1 reads MGHRA; CDR2 reads YSYEKL. The CDR3 is 15 amino acids.

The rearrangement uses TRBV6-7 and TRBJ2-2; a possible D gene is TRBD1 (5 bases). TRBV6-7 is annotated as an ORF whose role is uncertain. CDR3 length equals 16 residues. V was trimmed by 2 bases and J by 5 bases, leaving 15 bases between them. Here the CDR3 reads CASSYPQGGTTGELFF. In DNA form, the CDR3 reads TGTGCCAGCAGTTACCCCCAGGGCGGTACGACCGGGGAGCTGTTTTTT.

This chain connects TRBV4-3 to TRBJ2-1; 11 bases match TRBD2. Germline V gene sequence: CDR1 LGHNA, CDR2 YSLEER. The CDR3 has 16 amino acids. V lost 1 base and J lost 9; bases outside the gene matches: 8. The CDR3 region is CASSQAYSGRATEQFF. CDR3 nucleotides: TGCGCCAGCAGCCAAGCCTATAGCGGGAGGGCCACTGAGCAGTTCTTC.

CDR3 in DNA: TGTGCCAGCAGTTCCCCGACAGGGGCCACTGAAGCTTTCTTT. Translating gives CASSSPTGATEAFF. This chain joins TRBV28 and TRBJ1-1, with 8 bases aligning to TRBD1. The germline CDR1 and CDR2 sequences are MDHEN and SYDVKM. The junction had 5 bases not matched to a gene; V was cut back by 4 bases and J by 4 bases. CDR3 length equals 14 residues.

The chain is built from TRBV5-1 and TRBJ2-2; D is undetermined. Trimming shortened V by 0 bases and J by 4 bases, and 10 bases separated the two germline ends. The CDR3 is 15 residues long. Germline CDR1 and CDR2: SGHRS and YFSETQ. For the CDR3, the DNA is TGCGCCAGCAGCTTGGCTACGGTGGGCACCGGGGAGCTGTTTTTT. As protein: CASSLATVGTGELFF.

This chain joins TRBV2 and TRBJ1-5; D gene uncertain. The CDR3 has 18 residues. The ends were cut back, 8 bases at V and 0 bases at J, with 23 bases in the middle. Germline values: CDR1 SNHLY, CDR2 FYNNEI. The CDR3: CASEGVYPSKYSNQPQHF. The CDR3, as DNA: TGTGCCAGCGAGGGAGTGTACCCGTCAAAATATAGCAATCAGCCCCAGCATTTT.

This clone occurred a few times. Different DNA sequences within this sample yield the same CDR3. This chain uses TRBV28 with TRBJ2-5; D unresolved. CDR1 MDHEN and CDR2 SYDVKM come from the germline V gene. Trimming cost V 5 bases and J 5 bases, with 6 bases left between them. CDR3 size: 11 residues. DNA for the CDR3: TGTGCCAGCAGTCGACGGGAGACCCAGTACTTC. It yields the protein CASSRRETQYF.

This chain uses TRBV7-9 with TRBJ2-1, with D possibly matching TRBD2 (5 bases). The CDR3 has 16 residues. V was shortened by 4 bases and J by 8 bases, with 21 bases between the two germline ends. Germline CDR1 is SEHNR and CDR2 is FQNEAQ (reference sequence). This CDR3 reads CASSSELGSAADEQFF. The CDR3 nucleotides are TGTGCCAGCAGCTCGGAACTAGGAAGCGCGGCGGATGAGCAGTTCTTC.

The CDR3 DNA reads TGTGCCTGGTCATACCTGAACACTGAAGCTTTCTTT. This codes for CAWSYLNTEAFF. V and J are TRBV30 and TRBJ1-1, with D hard to call. CDR3 length equals 12 residues. Germline V gene lookup returns CDR1 GTSNPN and CDR2 SVGIG (reference sequence). With 5 bases removed from V and 0 bases from J, the gap between germline ends came to 7 bases.

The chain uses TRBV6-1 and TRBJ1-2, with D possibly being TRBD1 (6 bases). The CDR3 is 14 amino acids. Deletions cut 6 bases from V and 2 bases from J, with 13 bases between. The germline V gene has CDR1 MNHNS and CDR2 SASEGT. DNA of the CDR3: TGTGCCAGCAGGCCCTTCACAGGGAACTATGGCTACACCTTC. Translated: CASRPFTGNYGYTF.

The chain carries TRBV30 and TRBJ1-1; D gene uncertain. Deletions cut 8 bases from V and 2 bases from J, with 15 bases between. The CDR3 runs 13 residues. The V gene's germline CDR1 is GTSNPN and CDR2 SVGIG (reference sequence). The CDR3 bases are TGTGCCGGCAAGGTATTTACAAACACTGAAGCTTTCTTT. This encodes CAGKVFTNTEAFF. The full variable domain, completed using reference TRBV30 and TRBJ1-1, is SQTIHQWPATLVQPVGSPLSLECTVEGTSNPNLYWYRQAAGRGLQLLFYSVGIGQISSEVPQNLSASRPQDRQFILSSKKLLLSDSGFYLCAGKVFTNTEAFFGQGTRLTVV.

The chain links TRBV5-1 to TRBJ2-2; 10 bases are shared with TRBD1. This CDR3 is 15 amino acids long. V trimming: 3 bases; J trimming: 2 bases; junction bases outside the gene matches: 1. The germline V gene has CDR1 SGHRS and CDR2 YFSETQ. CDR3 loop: CASSWDRGNTGELFF. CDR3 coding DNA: TGCGCCAGCAGCTGGGACAGGGGAAACACCGGGGAGCTGTTTTTT.

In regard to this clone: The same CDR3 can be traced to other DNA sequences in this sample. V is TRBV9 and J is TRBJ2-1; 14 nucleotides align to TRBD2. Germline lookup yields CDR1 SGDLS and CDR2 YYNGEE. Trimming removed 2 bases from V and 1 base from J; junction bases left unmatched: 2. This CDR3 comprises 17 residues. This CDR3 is CASSVGTSGSSYNEQFF. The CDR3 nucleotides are TGTGCCAGCAGCGTTGGGACTAGCGGGAGTTCCTACAATGAGCAGTTCTTC.

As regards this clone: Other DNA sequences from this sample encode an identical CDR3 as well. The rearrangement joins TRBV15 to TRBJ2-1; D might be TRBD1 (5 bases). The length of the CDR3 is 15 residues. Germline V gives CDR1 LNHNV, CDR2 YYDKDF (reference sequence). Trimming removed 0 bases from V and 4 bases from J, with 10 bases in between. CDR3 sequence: CATSRDPQGYNEQFF. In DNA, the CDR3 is TGTGCCACCAGCAGAGATCCTCAGGGTTACAATGAGCAGTTCTTC.

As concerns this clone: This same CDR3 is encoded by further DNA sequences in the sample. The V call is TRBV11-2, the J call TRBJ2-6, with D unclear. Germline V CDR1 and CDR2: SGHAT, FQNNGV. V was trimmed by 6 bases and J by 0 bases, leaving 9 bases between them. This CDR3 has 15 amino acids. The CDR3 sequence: CASSSTSSGANVLTF. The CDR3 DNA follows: TGTGCCAGCAGTTCCACTTCCTCTGGGGCCAACGTCCTGACTTTC. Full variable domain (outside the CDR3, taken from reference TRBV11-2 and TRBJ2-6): EAGVAQSPRYKIIEKRQSVAFWCNPISGHATLYWYQQILGQGPKLLIQFQNNGVVDDSQLPKDRFSAERLKGVDSTLKIQPAKLEDSAVYLCASSSTSSGANVLTFGAGSRLTVL.

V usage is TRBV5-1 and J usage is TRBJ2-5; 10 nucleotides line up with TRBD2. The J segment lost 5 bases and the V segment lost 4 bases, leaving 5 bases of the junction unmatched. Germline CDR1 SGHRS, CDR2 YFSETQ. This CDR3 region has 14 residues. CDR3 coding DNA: TGCGCCAGCAGCCCATCTAGCGGGAGCGAGACCCAGTACTTC. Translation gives CASSPSSGSETQYF.

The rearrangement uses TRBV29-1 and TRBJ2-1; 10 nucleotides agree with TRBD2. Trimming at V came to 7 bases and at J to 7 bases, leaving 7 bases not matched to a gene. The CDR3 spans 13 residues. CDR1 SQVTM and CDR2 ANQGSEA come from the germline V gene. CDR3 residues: CSALAGVGNEQFF. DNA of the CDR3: TGCAGCGCCCTAGCGGGAGTTGGTAATGAGCAGTTCTTC.

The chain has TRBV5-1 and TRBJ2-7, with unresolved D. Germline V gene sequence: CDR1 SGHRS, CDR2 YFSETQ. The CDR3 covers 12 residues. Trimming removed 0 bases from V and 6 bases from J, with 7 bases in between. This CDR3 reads CASSLVSGEQYF. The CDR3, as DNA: TGCGCCAGCAGCTTGGTGTCTGGCGAGCAGTACTTC. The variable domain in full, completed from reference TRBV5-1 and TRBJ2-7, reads KAGVTQTPRYLIKTRGQQVTLSCSPISGHRSVSWYQQTPGQGLQFLFEYFSETQRNKGNFPGRFSGRQFSNSRSEMNVSTLELGDSALYLCASSLVSGEQYFGPGTRLTVT.

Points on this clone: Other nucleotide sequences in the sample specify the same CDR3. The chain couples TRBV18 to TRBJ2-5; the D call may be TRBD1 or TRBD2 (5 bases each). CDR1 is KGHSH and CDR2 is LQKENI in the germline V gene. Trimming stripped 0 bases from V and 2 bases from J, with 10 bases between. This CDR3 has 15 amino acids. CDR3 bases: TGTGCCAGCTCACCACCGGGACGGATTCAAGAGACCCAGTACTTC. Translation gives CASSPPGRIQETQYF.

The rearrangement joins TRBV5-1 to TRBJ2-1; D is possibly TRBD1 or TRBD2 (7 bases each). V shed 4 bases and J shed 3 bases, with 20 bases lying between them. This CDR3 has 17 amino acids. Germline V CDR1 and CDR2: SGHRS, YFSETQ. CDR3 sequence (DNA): TGCGCCAGCAGCCCCAGGGGGGGGCTAGCGGTCTACAATGAGCAGTTCTTC. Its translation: CASSPRGGLAVYNEQFF.

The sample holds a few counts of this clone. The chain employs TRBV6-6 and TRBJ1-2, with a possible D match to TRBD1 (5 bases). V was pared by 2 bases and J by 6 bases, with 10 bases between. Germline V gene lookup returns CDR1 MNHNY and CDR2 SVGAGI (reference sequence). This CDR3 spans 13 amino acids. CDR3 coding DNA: TGTGCCAGCAGTTACAGACAGTATGATGGCTACACCTTC. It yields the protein CASSYRQYDGYTF.

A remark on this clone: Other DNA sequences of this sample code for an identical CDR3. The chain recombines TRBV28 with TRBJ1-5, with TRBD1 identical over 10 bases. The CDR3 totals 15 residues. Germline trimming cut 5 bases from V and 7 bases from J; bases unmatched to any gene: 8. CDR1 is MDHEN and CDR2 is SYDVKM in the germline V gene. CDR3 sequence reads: CASSLLGTGDQPQHF. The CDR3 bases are TGTGCCAGCAGTCTACTCGGGACAGGGGACCAGCCCCAGCATTTT.

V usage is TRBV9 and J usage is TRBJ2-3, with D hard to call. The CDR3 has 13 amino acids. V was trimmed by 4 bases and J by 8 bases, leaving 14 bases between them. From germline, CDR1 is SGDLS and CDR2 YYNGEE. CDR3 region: CASSNHMGSTQYF. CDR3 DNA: TGTGCCAGCAGCAATCACATGGGAAGTACGCAGTATTTT.

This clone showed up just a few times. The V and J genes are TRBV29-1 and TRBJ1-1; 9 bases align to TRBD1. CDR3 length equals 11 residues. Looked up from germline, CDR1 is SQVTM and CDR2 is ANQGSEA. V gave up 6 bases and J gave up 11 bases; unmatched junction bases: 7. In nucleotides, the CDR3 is TGCAGCGTACAGGGGGCGAGGATTGCTTTCTTT. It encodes CSVQGARIAFF.

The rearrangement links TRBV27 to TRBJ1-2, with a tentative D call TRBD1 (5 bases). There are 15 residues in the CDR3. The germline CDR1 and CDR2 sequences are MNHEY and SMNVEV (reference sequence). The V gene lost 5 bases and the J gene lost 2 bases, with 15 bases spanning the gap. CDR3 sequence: CASSRRDGANYGYTF. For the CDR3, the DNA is TGTGCCAGCAGTCGACGGGACGGAGCAAACTATGGCTACACCTTC.

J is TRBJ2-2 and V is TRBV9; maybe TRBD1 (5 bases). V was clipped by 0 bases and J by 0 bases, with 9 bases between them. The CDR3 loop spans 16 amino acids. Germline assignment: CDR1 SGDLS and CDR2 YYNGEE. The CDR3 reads CASSVVNRPNTGELFF. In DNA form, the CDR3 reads TGTGCCAGCAGCGTAGTAAACAGGCCGAACACCGGGGAGCTGTTTTTT.